This T cell receptor (beta chain) was profiled in a study of post-analysis software for immune sequencing data. Study-level information: Patients had relapsing-remitting, secondary progressive or progressive-relapsing multiple sclerosis; some lacked subtype.

About this clonotype itself: Antigen specificity is unknown.

Every TCR beta cDNA library bore unique molecular identifiers. MiXCR was run by TCRdb on the PCR reads, yielding one entry per CDR3 protein. The sample consists of 700,000 to 900,000 distinct CDR3 sequences, 40% to 55% of them appearing once. Study outcomes and limitations: Patients had higher frequencies than controls of roughly five TRBV segments, including TRBV5-6, TRBV5-1 and TRBV20-1.

The CDR3 spans 11 residues. V was trimmed by 7 bases and J by 7 bases, leaving 10 bases between them. Germline loops: CDR1 SQVTM, CDR2 ANQGSEA. Sequencing used blood. The receptor comes from a girl aged 10 to 17 with multiple sclerosis. V is TRBV29-1 and J is TRBJ1-4; weak D call: TRBD1 (6 bases). CDR3 nucleotide sequence: TGCAGCGCCGTAGGGGGTGAAAAACTGTTTTTT. It codes for CSAVGGEKLFF. Combining the CDR3 with reference TRBV29-1 and TRBJ1-4 gives the whole variable domain SAVISQKPSRDICQRGTSLTIQCQVDSQVTMMFWYRQQPGQSLTLIATANQGSEATYESGFVIDKFPISRPNLTFSTLTVSNMSPEDSSIYLCSAVGGEKLFFGSGTQLSVL.